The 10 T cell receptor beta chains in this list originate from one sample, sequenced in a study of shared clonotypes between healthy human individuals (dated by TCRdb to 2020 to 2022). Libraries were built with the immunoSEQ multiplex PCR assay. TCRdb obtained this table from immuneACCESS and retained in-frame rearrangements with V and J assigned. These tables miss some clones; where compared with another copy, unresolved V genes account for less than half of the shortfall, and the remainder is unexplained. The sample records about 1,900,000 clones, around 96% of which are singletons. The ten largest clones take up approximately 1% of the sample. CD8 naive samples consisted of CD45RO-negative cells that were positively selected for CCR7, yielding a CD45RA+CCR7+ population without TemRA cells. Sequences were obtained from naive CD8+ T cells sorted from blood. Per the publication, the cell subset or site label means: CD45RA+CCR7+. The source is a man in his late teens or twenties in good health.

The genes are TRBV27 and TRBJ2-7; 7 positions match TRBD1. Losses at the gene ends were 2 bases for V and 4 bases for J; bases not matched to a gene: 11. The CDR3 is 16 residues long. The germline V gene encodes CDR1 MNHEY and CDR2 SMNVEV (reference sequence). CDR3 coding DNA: TGTGCCAGCAGTTTACTTAGTAGGACAGGAAATTACGAGCAGTACTTC. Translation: CASSLLSRTGNYEQYF.

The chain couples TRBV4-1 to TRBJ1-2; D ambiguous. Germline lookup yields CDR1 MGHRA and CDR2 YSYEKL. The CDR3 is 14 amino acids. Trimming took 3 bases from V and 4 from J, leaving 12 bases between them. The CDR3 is CASSHGGRIYGYTF. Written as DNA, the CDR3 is TGCGCCAGCAGCCACGGAGGCAGAATCTATGGCTACACCTTC.

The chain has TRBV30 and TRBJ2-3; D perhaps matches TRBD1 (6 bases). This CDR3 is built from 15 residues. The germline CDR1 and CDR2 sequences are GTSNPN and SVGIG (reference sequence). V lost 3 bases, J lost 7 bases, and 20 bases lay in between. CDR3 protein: CAWRGGRSPFHTQYF. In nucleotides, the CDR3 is TGTGCCTGGAGAGGGGGTCGCTCCCCTTTCCATACGCAGTATTTT.

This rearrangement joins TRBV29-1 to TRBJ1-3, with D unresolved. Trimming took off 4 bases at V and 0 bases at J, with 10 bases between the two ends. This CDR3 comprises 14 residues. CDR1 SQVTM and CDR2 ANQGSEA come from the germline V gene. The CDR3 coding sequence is TGCAGCGTTGCCTCCCGAGACTCTGGAAACACCATATATTTT. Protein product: CSVASRDSGNTIYF.

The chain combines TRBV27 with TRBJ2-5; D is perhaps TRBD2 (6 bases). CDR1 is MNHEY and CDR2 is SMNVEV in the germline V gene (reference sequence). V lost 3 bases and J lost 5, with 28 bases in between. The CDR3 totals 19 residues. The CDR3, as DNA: TGTGCCAGCAGTTTGACGGCTGGTGTGACTAGGGGTTTGGGGGAGACCCAGTACTTC. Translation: CASSLTAGVTRGLGETQYF.

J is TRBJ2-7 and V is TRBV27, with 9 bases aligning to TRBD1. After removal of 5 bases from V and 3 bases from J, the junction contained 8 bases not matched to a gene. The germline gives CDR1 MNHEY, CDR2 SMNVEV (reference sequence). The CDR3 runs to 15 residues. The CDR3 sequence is CASSLGPGQGYEQYF. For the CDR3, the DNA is TGTGCCAGCAGTCTGGGACCGGGACAGGGCTACGAGCAGTACTTC.

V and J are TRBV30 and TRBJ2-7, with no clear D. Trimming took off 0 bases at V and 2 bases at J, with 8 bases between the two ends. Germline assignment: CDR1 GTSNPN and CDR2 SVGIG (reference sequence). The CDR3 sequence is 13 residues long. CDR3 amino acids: CAWSVPETYEQYF. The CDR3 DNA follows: TGTGCCTGGAGTGTCCCCGAGACCTACGAGCAGTACTTC.

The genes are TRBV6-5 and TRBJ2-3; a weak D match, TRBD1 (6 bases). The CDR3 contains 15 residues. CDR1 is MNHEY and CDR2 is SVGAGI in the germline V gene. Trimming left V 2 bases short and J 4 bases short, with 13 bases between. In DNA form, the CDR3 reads TGTGCCAGCAGTTACGGGCAGGGGTTCTCAGATACGCAGTATTTT. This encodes CASSYGQGFSDTQYF.

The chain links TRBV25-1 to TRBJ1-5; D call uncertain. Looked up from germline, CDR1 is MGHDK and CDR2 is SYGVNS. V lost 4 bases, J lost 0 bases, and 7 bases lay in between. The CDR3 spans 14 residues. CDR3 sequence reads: CASSAIGSNQPQHF. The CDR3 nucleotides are TGTGCCAGCAGTGCGATAGGTAGCAATCAGCCCCAGCATTTT. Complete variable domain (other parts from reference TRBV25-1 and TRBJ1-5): EADIYQTPRYLVIGTGKKITLECSQTMGHDKMYWYQQDPGMELHLIHYSYGVNSTEKGDLSSESTVSRIRTEHFPLTLESARPSHTSQYLCASSAIGSNQPQHFGDGTRLSIL.

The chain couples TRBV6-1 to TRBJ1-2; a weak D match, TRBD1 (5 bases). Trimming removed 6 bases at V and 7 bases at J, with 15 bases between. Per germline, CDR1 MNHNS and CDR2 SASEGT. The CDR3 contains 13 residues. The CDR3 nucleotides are TGTGCCAGCAGAAGGGACGGGAACCCTGGCTACACCTTC. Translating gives CASRRDGNPGYTF.